This T cell receptor beta chain is from a study of cytomegalovirus exposure and HLA in healthy donors. About the research overall: The 95 to 150 validation repertoires and the roughly 670 first-cohort repertoires shared a platform, a later analysis reported.

This clone was seen once. Its specificity is unknown. V was shortened by 8 bases and J by 0 bases, with 16 bases between the two germline ends. The CDR3 covers 16 residues. The germline CDR1 and CDR2 sequences are SNHLY and FYNNEI. The repertoire was sequenced with immunoSEQ multiplex PCR; TCRdb's copy has only in-frame clones and lacks some. Of 150,000 or so clones detected, around 93% appear once; the ten largest clones hold less than 2%. Broader study findings: The study recorded 150 to 200 TCR beta chains that were cytomegalovirus-associated. It was found in a later analysis that first-cohort TCR clusters tended to co-occur in the 120 validation repertoires.

The sequenced sample consisted of PBMCs. This receptor was obtained from a man aged 18 to 29 in good health and CMV-seropositive. The V gene is TRBV2, the J gene TRBJ1-4; D gene unclear. The CDR3 is CASGFDKGSTNEKLFF. The DNA for the CDR3 is TGTGCCAGCGGATTCGACAAAGGCTCAACTAATGAAAAACTGTTTTTT.